What follows describes a single TCR beta chain. This clonotype was seen at least ten times. This clone's antigen is unknown. No base quality information exists; no much larger clone differs at one position. The meaning of the sample's time point label: patch test 1, 2 weeks after DPC sensitization. In the paper's terms, the treatment or condition label means: therapeutic diphenylcyclopropenone sensitization with weekly scalp DPC. Blood at each patch-test visit was drawn before the patch test was applied. Patients were considered eligible if aged 18 to 70, diagnosed with alopecia and deemed suitable for DPC therapy, and patients were excluded if pregnant. Total RNA was extracted from unfractionated whole blood that had been collected in Tempus Blood RNA tubes. V is pared back by 4 bases and J by 10 bases, with 10 bases lying between the germline termini. Spanning cysteine to phenylalanine, the CDR3 consists of 11 amino acids. Only CDR3 DNA remains: 33 bases, in frame from the first base. Per the germline V gene (reference sequence), SEHNR is the CDR1 and FQNEAQ is the CDR2.

This entry is derived from a study of human T cells and chemical hapten exposure (dated by TCRdb to about 2021). Describing the broader study: For sensitization, 2% DPC in acetone was applied to a 2 cm by 2 cm area of upper inner arm skin. Patients additionally received weekly therapeutic DPC doses to the scalp throughout the roughly 25-week study period. Patch testing was done on the upper back using Finn chambers containing 0.01% DPC, and results were scored after 6 days according to International Contact Dermatitis Research Group standards. Most of the patients in the cohort were female, and the cohort covered alopecia areata with under or over 50% scalp involvement, alopecia totalis and alopecia universalis. The libraries were sequenced as a pool, and the TCR yield per sample differed mostly because of small variations in library volumes within the pool. The study tracked peripheral blood TCR repertoire changes in vivo during primary and secondary sensitization to the hapten diphenylcyclopropenone (DPC) in alopecia patients. Blood samples were taken from patients before sensitization (week 0) and at 2, 6 and about 24 weeks after DPC sensitization. Around 30 alopecia patients provided blood for TCR sequencing at one to four time points (pre-sensitization, 2, 6 and 24 weeks). The study at large found these results: DPC sensitization did not change the number of TCRs with a frequency above 1 in 1000, and there was no evidence of changes in global repertoire structure. A positive correlation was found between the number of PT1 expanded TCRs and patch test score, with significance reached at thresholds 8, 16 and 32 but not 4. Significantly more large CDR3 similarity clusters were formed by expanded TCRs than by pre-sensitization or healthy control sets, consistent with antigen-driven responses. Repeated subsampling changed both the strength of the expansion versus patch-test correlation and the threshold at which that correlation became significant. Because every patient had alopecia, a presumed autoimmune disease, the patients' immune response might differ from that of healthy individuals.

The method was RACE. The run used a NextSeq 500. Library preparation attached unique molecular identifiers to individual cDNA molecules for quantitative, reproducible TCR counting. For every blood RNA sample, sequencing covered both the TCR alpha and TCR beta chains. The source study handled its data this way. A median of approximately 96,000 TCRs per sample was observed, with a range of about 23,224 to 700,000. The Decombinator software suite was used to annotate the V, J and CDR3 of the TCR reads. For the PS versus PT1 abundance plots, all samples were subsampled to the same number of TCRs (28,000). Expanded TCRs were defined as absent before sensitization and observed at least eight times at the 2-week time point. TCRdb trimmed the raw reads at Q25, called clones with MiXCR and kept productive beta chains. Rows with one shared CDR3 protein collapse into an entry with the most common genes and DNA. The V and J calls were not made by the authors but by TCRdb's processing. Recorded for this sample are roughly 72,000 distinct CDR3 sequences; about a tenth of them occurred a single time. The leading ten clones occupy approximately 1.4% of the sample.

The V and J segments used are TRBV7-9 and TRBJ1-2; the D gene assignment is ambiguous. Sequenced material: whole blood, taken in connection with sensitization to the hapten diphenylcyclopropenone (DPC). The receptor's source is a woman aged 45-60 years with alopecia areata. Some clones in this sample may be carry-over from other donors' samples. The nucleotide sequence reads as follows: TGTGCCAGCAGCTACGGTGTAGACTACACCTTC. This sequence encodes CASSYGVDYTF.